What follows is one TCR beta chain and its context. The antigen is undetermined. The record originates from a study of cytomegalovirus exposure and HLA in healthy donors. Overall study findings and caveats: HLA restriction was apparent for most CMV-associated TCR beta chains in a later analysis. Sequencing depth across donors, presence/absence analyses assumed, was roughly uniform. Later analysis found that TCR beta chains associated with HLA were more clonally expanded than other, equally common chains.

The CDR3 contains 15 residues. Deletions cut 1 base from V and 6 bases from J, with 13 bases between. Germline lookup yields CDR1 SGHAT and CDR2 FQNNGV. The PCR made use of 60 Vbeta and 13 Jbeta primers. Sequencing was performed with immunoSEQ multiplex PCR; in TCRdb, only in-frame clones are kept and a portion is missing. The table has 130,000 to 150,000 clones, around three fifths seen once. Specimen: PBMCs. The TCR sequence derives from a young woman in good health and CMV-seropositive. This rearrangement joins TRBV11-2 to TRBJ2-1; D is undetermined. CDR3: CASSLVSFSGNEQFF. The CDR3 DNA sequence: TGTGCCAGCAGCTTAGTTAGCTTTTCGGGCAATGAGCAGTTCTTC.